The 32 T cell receptor beta chains presented below share a single source sample, sequenced in a study of blood T cell repertoires in COVID-19 (dated by TCRdb to 2019 to 2021). Library preparation was by the immunoSEQ multiplex PCR assay. TCRdb limited this immuneACCESS table to in-frame rearrangements with V and J called. A share of clones is missing; checked studies link under half to unresolved V genes, and the rest is unexplained. The sample contains fewer than 250,000 clones, about 89% of them found a single time. The ten largest clones represent 1.5% to 2% of the sample. The sample consisted of peripheral blood. These receptors were collected from a woman aged 55-75 years who had recovered from COVID-19.

This clone was seen once. The chain links TRBV15 to TRBJ1-5; the D gene is possibly TRBD1 (5 bases). Germline CDR1 is LNHNV and CDR2 is YYDKDF (reference sequence). This CDR3 is 13 amino acids long. The germline V and J ends were trimmed by 9 bases and 3 bases, with 12 bases remaining between them. CDR3 sequence (DNA): TGTGCCACGGCTGTGGGACTCAATCAGCCCCAGCATTTT. This sequence encodes CATAVGLNQPQHF.

The genes are TRBV7-2 and TRBJ1-2, with D possibly matching TRBD1 (5 bases). Looked up from germline, CDR1 is SGHTA and CDR2 is FQGNSA. The CDR3 consists of 14 residues. V was trimmed by 0 bases and J by 8 bases, leaving 13 bases between them. The CDR3 protein is CASSLAGRATGYTF. The CDR3 coding sequence is TGTGCCAGCAGCTTAGCGGGCAGGGCTACCGGCTACACCTTC.

The J gene is TRBJ1-2, the V gene TRBV5-5, with 7 bases that match TRBD1. In germline, CDR1 is SGHKS, CDR2 YYEKEE (reference sequence). J gave up 2 bases and V 2 bases, and 6 bases lay outside the gene matches. This CDR3 region has 15 residues. Here the CDR3 reads CASSFSTGQNYGYTF. For the CDR3, the DNA is TGTGCCAGCAGCTTCTCGACGGGACAGAACTATGGCTACACCTTC.

This clone was detected a few times. The J gene is TRBJ2-1, the V gene TRBV29-1, with D maybe TRBD1 (5 bases). The ends were cut back, 3 bases at V and 6 bases at J, with 9 bases in the middle. This CDR3 region has 12 residues. Per the germline V gene, CDR1 is SQVTM and CDR2 is ANQGSEA. The CDR3, as DNA: TGCAGCGTTGATAGGGGTATCAATGAGCAGTTCTTC. This codes for CSVDRGINEQFF.

This sequence joins TRBV3-1 (or the pseudogene TRBV3-2) and TRBJ2-7, with 7 bases identical to TRBD1. Germline values: CDR1 LGHDT, CDR2 YNNKEL (reference sequence). The ends lost 4 bases at V and 2 bases at J; junction bases unmatched: 8. CDR3 length: 15 amino acids. CDR3 amino acids: CASSPPGTATYEQYF. The CDR3 DNA reads as TGTGCCAGCAGCCCTCCCGGGACAGCGACCTACGAGCAGTACTTC.

This clone has a single count. The V and J genes are TRBV7-2 and TRBJ2-7, with D unclear. Germline-derived CDR1 and CDR2 are SGHTA and FQGNSA. Trimming took off 1 base at V and 3 bases at J, with 10 bases between the two ends. The CDR3 spans 14 residues. The CDR3 bases are TGTGCCAGCAGCTTAGTAACTCGCAACTACGAGCAGTACTTC. It codes for CASSLVTRNYEQYF.

This sequence joins TRBV4-2 and TRBJ2-7, with unresolved D. The CDR3 loop spans 15 amino acids. Germline CDR1 is LGHNA and CDR2 is YNFKEQ. The V end lost 1 base, the J end lost 0 bases, and 10 bases lay between the germline ends. This CDR3 reads CASSQAQVLSYEQYF. The CDR3 nucleotides read TGTGCCAGCAGCCAAGCGCAGGTCCTCTCCTACGAGCAGTACTTC.

This sequence joins TRBV7-2 and TRBJ1-1, with D possibly matching TRBD1 (6 bases). The ends were cut back, 4 bases at V and 1 base at J, with 10 bases in the middle. This CDR3 is 14 amino acids long. CDR1 is SGHTA and CDR2 is FQGNSA in the germline V gene. The CDR3 here is CASSSKTGNTEAFF. Written as DNA, the CDR3 is TGTGCCAGCAGCTCTAAGACAGGGAACACTGAAGCTTTCTTT. Combining the CDR3 with reference TRBV7-2 and TRBJ1-1 gives the whole variable domain GAGVSQSPSNKVTEKGKDVELRCDPISGHTALYWYRQSLGQGLEFLIYFQGNSAPDKSGLPSDRFSAERTGGSVSTLTIQRTQQEDSAVYLCASSSKTGNTEAFFGQGTRLTVV.

In its sample, this clone was seen a few times. CDR3: CASTPGTSGGYEQYF. In DNA form, the CDR3 reads TGTGCCAGCACCCCCGGGACTAGCGGGGGCTACGAGCAGTACTTC. J is TRBJ2-7 and V is TRBV6-6; TRBD2 agrees at 14 bases. Germline loops: CDR1 MNHNY, CDR2 SVGAGI (reference sequence). The ends lost 7 bases at V and 3 bases at J; junction bases unmatched: 5. The CDR3 spans 15 residues.

The chain is built from TRBV7-3 and TRBJ2-3; 8 positions agree with TRBD2. This CDR3 contains 15 residues. The germline V gene has CDR1 SGHTA and CDR2 FQGTGA. J was trimmed by 4 bases and V by 5 bases; bases with no gene match: 8. The chain's CDR3 is CASSQGLVHPDTQYF. CDR3 coding DNA: TGTGCCAGCAGCCAGGGACTAGTGCACCCAGATACGCAGTATTTT.

The count of this clone is one. The chain uses TRBV5-1 and TRBJ1-1; weak D call: TRBD1 (5 bases). CDR3 length equals 16 residues. V dropped 6 bases and J dropped 4 bases, with 22 bases sitting between them. Germline CDR1 is SGHRS and CDR2 is YFSETQ. The DNA for the CDR3 is TGCGCCAGCAAGATCCCGGGGGGTTCTAGAAGCACTGAAGCTTTCTTT. The encoded protein is CASKIPGGSRSTEAFF.

V is TRBV14 and J is TRBJ2-2; possibly TRBD1 for D (6 bases). Trimming pared 1 base from V and 0 bases from J, leaving 15 bases between. CDR1 is SGHDN, CDR2 FVKESK, per germline. The CDR3 runs 18 residues. The DNA for the CDR3 is TGTGCCAGCAGCCAAGGGAGGATGGGACACCCGAACACCGGGGAGCTGTTTTTT. The encoded protein is CASSQGRMGHPNTGELFF.

The J gene is TRBJ2-1, the V gene TRBV7-3; TRBD2 aligns across 14 bases. Germline V gene sequence: CDR1 SGHTA, CDR2 FQGTGA. The CDR3 has 15 amino acids. V lost 5 bases, J lost 6 bases, and 3 bases stayed unmatched. CDR3: CASSQGTSGGNEQFF. The DNA of the CDR3 is TGTGCCAGCAGCCAAGGGACTAGCGGGGGCAATGAGCAGTTCTTC.

The chain links TRBV10-2 to TRBJ1-2; the D is unclear. CDR1 is WSHSY and CDR2 is SAAADI in the germline V gene. The CDR3 sequence is 12 residues long. Trimming cost V 3 bases and J 7 bases, with 9 bases left between them. The CDR3 DNA is TGCGCCAGCAGTGATCTCGGCGGTGGCTACACCTTC. Its translation: CASSDLGGGYTF.

The rearrangement links TRBV27 to TRBJ2-7; 7 positions match TRBD1. There are 15 residues in the CDR3. V lost 6 bases to trimming and J lost 0 bases; unmatched junction nucleotides: 8. The germline CDR1 and CDR2 sequences are MNHEY and SMNVEV (reference sequence). The CDR3 coding sequence is TGTGCCAGCAGCCTGGACAGGACTCCCTCCTACGAGCAGTACTTC. As protein: CASSLDRTPSYEQYF.

The CDR3 is CASSLGVAGAYTDTQYF. CDR3 nucleotide sequence: TGTGCCAGCAGCTTGGGGGTAGCGGGGGCCTACACAGATACGCAGTATTTT. The genes are TRBV5-4 and TRBJ2-3; 9 nucleotides line up with TRBD2. The V gene end was trimmed by 0 bases and the J gene end by 2 bases; junction bases not matched to a gene: 7. The CDR3 sequence is 17 residues long. Germline assignment: CDR1 SGHNT and CDR2 YYREEE (reference sequence).

The rearrangement links TRBV5-5 to TRBJ1-2, with D perhaps TRBD1 (6 bases). Trimming left V 0 bases short and J 9 bases short, with 15 bases between. CDR1 is SGHKS and CDR2 is YYEKEE in the germline V gene (reference sequence). This CDR3 is built from 14 residues. The CDR3 loop is CASSLEWAGESYTF. The CDR3 DNA follows: TGTGCCAGCAGCTTGGAATGGGCAGGGGAGAGCTACACCTTC.

The chain uses TRBV11-3 and TRBJ1-6; D is unclear. V was cut by 2 bases and J by 10 bases, with 9 bases left in between. The germline CDR1 and CDR2 sequences are SGHNT and YENEEA. This CDR3 contains 13 residues. The CDR3 DNA sequence: TGTGCCAGCAGCTTATATACAGAATCACCCCTCCACTTT. Translated: CASSLYTESPLHF.

The chain has TRBV4-3 and TRBJ1-1; tentatively, D is TRBD1 (5 bases). Trimming removed 3 bases at V and 1 base at J, with 9 bases between. Germline V gives CDR1 LGHNA, CDR2 YSLEER. CDR3 length equals 14 residues. The CDR3 nucleotides read TGCGCCAGCAGCCAGATCGGGGGGAACACTGAAGCTTTCTTT. Its translation is CASSQIGGNTEAFF.

V usage is TRBV18 and J usage is TRBJ1-3; D perhaps matches TRBD1 (6 bases). V lost 1 base and J lost 8, with 6 bases in between. CDR1 is KGHSH and CDR2 is LQKENI in the germline V gene. The CDR3 loop spans 12 amino acids. The DNA for the CDR3 is TGTGCCAGCTCACCACAGGGGGACACCATATATTTT. Residues: CASSPQGDTIYF.

The rearrangement joins TRBV5-1 to TRBJ2-1, with TRBD2 matching 11 bases. CDR1 and CDR2 (germline): SGHRS, YFSETQ. Trimming cost V 4 bases and J 3 bases; bases outside gene matches: 6. The CDR3 has 16 residues. CDR3 loop: CASSAPLAGVYNEQFF. DNA of the CDR3: TGCGCCAGCAGCGCACCACTAGCGGGGGTCTACAATGAGCAGTTCTTC.

This chain links TRBV10-3 with TRBJ1-2; TRBD1 aligns across 8 bases. With V trimmed by 3 bases and J by 8 bases, 14 bases remained unmatched. The CDR3 contains 16 residues. The germline gives CDR1 ENHRY, CDR2 SYGVKD. The CDR3 nucleotides read TGTGCCATCAGTGATTTGGGGGGCAGGGGGCAACTGGGCTACACCTTC. Its protein is CAISDLGGRGQLGYTF.

The V gene is TRBV7-6, the J gene TRBJ1-1; weak D call: TRBD1 (6 bases). The CDR3 sequence is 15 residues long. CDR1 SGHVS and CDR2 FNYEAQ come from the germline V gene. V shed 1 base and J shed 1 base, with 10 bases lying between them. The CDR3 protein is CASSLGGQENTEAFF. The CDR3 DNA follows: TGTGCCAGCAGCTTAGGGGGACAAGAGAACACTGAAGCTTTCTTT.

The rearrangement uses TRBV11-2 and TRBJ2-3; a possible D gene is TRBD2 (6 bases). With 2 bases removed from V and 1 base from J, the gap between germline ends came to 13 bases. This CDR3 is built from 16 residues. Germline V gene lookup returns CDR1 SGHAT and CDR2 FQNNGV. The CDR3 region has the DNA TGTGCCAGCAGCTTACGAAAATCGGGGGGCACAGATACGCAGTATTTT. This encodes CASSLRKSGGTDTQYF.

The chain recombines TRBV20-1 with TRBJ1-5; 10 nucleotides line up with TRBD1. Germline assignment: CDR1 DFQATT and CDR2 SNEGSKA (reference sequence). J lost 5 bases, V lost 4 bases, and 5 bases had no gene match. The CDR3 runs to 14 residues. CDR3 loop: CSATDRGPDQPQHF. Here the CDR3 DNA reads TGCAGTGCTACTGACAGGGGGCCGGATCAGCCCCAGCATTTT.

The J gene is TRBJ2-3, the V gene TRBV7-9; a weak D match, TRBD2 (6 bases). The length of the CDR3 is 13 residues. The ends were cut back, 3 bases at V and 12 bases at J, with 16 bases in the middle. Per the germline V gene, CDR1 is SEHNR and CDR2 is FQNEAQ (reference sequence). CDR3 coding DNA: TGTGCCAGCAGCTTTCTAGCGCAGCGTAATCAGTATTTT. This codes for CASSFLAQRNQYF.

This chain connects TRBV5-8 to TRBJ2-3; 7 bases map to TRBD1. This CDR3 is 14 amino acids long. The ends lost 5 bases at V and 2 bases at J; junction bases unmatched: 5. Germline CDR1 is SGHTS and CDR2 is YDEGEE. The chain's CDR3 is CASSPGTDTDTQYF. The DNA for the CDR3 is TGTGCCAGCAGTCCCGGGACAGACACAGATACGCAGTATTTT.

The genes are TRBV7-9 and TRBJ2-1, with D uncertain. Germline V gene sequence: CDR1 SEHNR, CDR2 FQNEAQ (reference sequence). The CDR3 totals 12 residues. V was shortened by 5 bases and J by 3 bases, with 5 bases between the two germline ends. The CDR3 nucleotides are TGTGCCAGCAGCCCCAGCTACAATGAGCAGTTCTTC. Translated: CASSPSYNEQFF.

The chain employs TRBV6-1 and TRBJ2-5; 13 bases map to TRBD2. The CDR3 spans 16 residues. Germline CDR1 and CDR2: MNHNS and SASEGT. V lost 0 bases and J lost 5; bases outside the gene matches: 3. The CDR3: CASSEAGGLAGETQYF. The CDR3 coding sequence is TGTGCCAGCAGTGAAGCGGGGGGACTAGCGGGGGAGACCCAGTACTTC.

The chain combines TRBV6-2 or TRBV6-3 with TRBJ2-5; 7 positions match TRBD2. Germline CDR1 reads MNHEY; CDR2 reads SVGEGT. V gave up 2 bases and J gave up 4 bases; unmatched junction bases: 7. This CDR3 spans 15 amino acids. DNA for the CDR3: TGTGCCAGCAGTTACCTCATAGCTAGCGGAGAGACCCAGTACTTC. This gives the protein CASSYLIASGETQYF.

The chain employs TRBV5-1 and TRBJ2-7; possibly TRBD2 for D (5 bases). The ends were cut back, 4 bases at V and 3 bases at J, with 17 bases in the middle. CDR3 size: 15 residues. Germline CDR1 is SGHRS and CDR2 is YFSETQ. CDR3 in DNA: TGCGCCAGCAGCCCCCGACTCCCTGAGGGCTACGAGCAGTACTTC. Residues: CASSPRLPEGYEQYF.

This rearrangement joins TRBV3-1 (or the pseudogene TRBV3-2) to TRBJ2-4; D may be TRBD1 (5 bases). The germline V gene encodes CDR1 LGHDT and CDR2 YNNKEL (reference sequence). The CDR3 contains 13 residues. V was pared by 1 base and J by 8 bases, with 9 bases between. The CDR3 DNA follows: TGTGCCAGCAGCCAAGGGGGCTTGGACATTCAGTACTTC. Translated, it gives CASSQGGLDIQYF.